The clone carrying this TCR beta chain was found many times. These data are taken from a study of human T cells and chemical hapten exposure. The V gene lost 3 bases and the J gene lost 2 bases, with 8 bases spanning the gap. The CDR3 covers 13 residues. Germline CDR1 is MNHNS and CDR2 is SASEGT. Specified time point: patch test 3, about 24 weeks after DPC sensitization. The treatment is: therapeutic diphenylcyclopropenone sensitization with weekly scalp DPC. TCRdb itself ran the RACE reads through MiXCR, one entry per CDR3 protein. The sample has over 75,000 distinct CDR3 sequences, approximately 11% seen once.

The TCR was taken from a woman in her 30s with alopecia areata. Some clones in this sample may be carry-over from other donors' samples. V usage is TRBV6-1 and J usage is TRBJ2-7, with D possibly matching TRBD1 (6 bases). The sample in question was whole blood, obtained in connection with sensitization to the hapten diphenylcyclopropenone (DPC). The chain's CDR3 is CASSDEGAYEQYF. Written as DNA, the CDR3 is TGTGCCAGCAGTGACGAGGGGGCCTACGAGCAGTACTTC.